The 13 T cell receptor beta chains in this list originate from one sample, sequenced in a study of radiation and T cells in renal cell carcinoma. Time point specified: baseline pretreatment blood. Noted treatment: 15 Gy SBRT to primary tumor, nephrectomy 4 weeks later. Using immunoSEQ multiplex PCR, the repertoire was profiled, and TCRdb retains in-frame clones only, with some absent. The profile covers about 140,000 clones, with around four fifths appearing a single time and 20% to 25% taken by the ten largest. Material: blood, obtained from a patient whose treatment included radiotherapy and nephrectomy. These TCRs come from a woman aged 45-59 years with renal cell carcinoma.

The chain has TRBV6-4 and TRBJ2-7; D is perhaps TRBD1 or TRBD2 (5 bases each). Germline assignment: CDR1 MRHNA and CDR2 SNTAGT. V was pared by 2 bases and J by 3 bases, with 14 bases between. The length of the CDR3 is 15 residues. In DNA form, the CDR3 reads TGTGCCAGCAGTGACACAAGGGACGGAAACTACGAGCAGTACTTC. Translating gives CASSDTRDGNYEQYF.

This clone has just a few counts. Other DNA sequences in this sample translate to the same CDR3. The chain joins TRBV19 to TRBJ2-2, with D perhaps matching TRBD1 (5 bases). The CDR3 extends over 13 amino acids. V lost 5 bases to trimming and J lost 5 bases, with 9 bases between them. Germline V gene sequence: CDR1 LNHDA, CDR2 SQIVND (reference sequence). The CDR3 reads CASSPQDTGELFF. CDR3 nucleotide sequence: TGTGCCAGTAGTCCACAGGATACCGGGGAGCTGTTTTTT.

The chain employs TRBV4-1 and TRBJ2-2; a weak D match, TRBD2 (6 bases). V lost 5 bases and J 5 bases, leaving 18 bases between the germline ends. CDR1 is MGHRA and CDR2 is YSYEKL in the germline V gene. The CDR3 has 16 residues. CDR3 loop: CASSGLPGGLTGELFF. For the CDR3, the DNA is TGCGCCAGCAGCGGATTACCCGGGGGTTTGACCGGGGAGCTGTTTTTT.

V gene TRBV18 combines with J gene TRBJ2-6; 8 nucleotides agree with TRBD1. Germline CDR1 and CDR2: KGHSH and LQKENI. The CDR3 is made up of 16 amino acids. V gave up 9 bases and J gave up 0 bases; unmatched junction bases: 7. In DNA, the CDR3 is TGTGCCAGTTACGGGACAGGCTACTCTGGGGCCAACGTCCTGACTTTC. This translates into CASYGTGYSGANVLTF.

The V call is TRBV6-1, the J call TRBJ1-1; no firm D call. The CDR3 consists of 11 residues. The V gene lost 8 bases and the J gene lost 2 bases, with 6 bases spanning the gap. Germline CDR1 reads MNHNS; CDR2 reads SASEGT. CDR3 coding DNA: TGTGCCAGCGCTTACAACACTGAAGCTTTCTTT. Encoded protein: CASAYNTEAFF.

The chain employs TRBV6-5 and TRBJ1-5, with D possibly matching TRBD1 (5 bases). V was cut by 7 bases and J by 4 bases, with 11 bases left in between. Germline V CDR1 and CDR2: MNHEY, SVGAGI. CDR3 length: 13 amino acids. CDR3 nucleotide sequence: TGTGCCAGCAAAAAGGGGTGGAATCAGCCCCAGCATTTT. It specifies CASKKGWNQPQHF.

The chain is built from TRBV14 and TRBJ2-7; no firm D call. Trimming stripped 3 bases from V and 3 bases from J, with 12 bases between. Germline-derived CDR1 and CDR2 are SGHDN and FVKESK. This CDR3 is built from 14 residues. CDR3 sequence: CASSHLTLNYEQYF. CDR3 nucleotide sequence: TGTGCCAGCAGCCACTTGACCCTGAACTACGAGCAGTACTTC.

V gene TRBV27 combines with J gene TRBJ2-2; 9 nucleotides match TRBD1. Germline V CDR1 and CDR2: MNHEY, SMNVEV (reference sequence). With V trimmed by 8 bases and J by 3 bases, 10 bases remained unmatched. This CDR3 contains 16 residues. The CDR3 reads CASCLYRGLDTGELFF. The CDR3 DNA sequence: TGTGCCAGCTGCCTGTACAGGGGGCTTGACACCGGGGAGCTGTTTTTT.

This chain links TRBV6-6 with TRBJ2-7; D is undetermined. V was cut by 5 bases and J by 3 bases, with 5 bases left in between. This CDR3 region has 11 residues. Per germline, CDR1 MNHNY and CDR2 SVGAGI (reference sequence). The CDR3 bases are TGTGCCAGCAGTACCGACTACGAGCAGTACTTC. Translation: CASSTDYEQYF.

The chain joins TRBV5-1 to TRBJ1-3; a possible D gene is TRBD1 (6 bases). In germline, CDR1 is SGHRS, CDR2 YFSETQ. V lost 3 bases and J lost 4, with 14 bases in between. The CDR3 consists of 15 residues. The DNA of the CDR3 is TGCGCCAGCAGCTCACAGGGTGAAAAAGGAAACACCATATATTTT. This translates into CASSSQGEKGNTIYF.

CDR3 residues: CASSPGQTYEQYF. In DNA form, the CDR3 reads TGTGCCAGCTCCCCCGGGCAGACCTACGAGCAGTACTTC. The chain recombines TRBV18 with TRBJ2-7; D unclear. The V gene's germline CDR1 is KGHSH and CDR2 LQKENI. Trimming removed 6 bases from V and 2 bases from J, with 11 bases in between. The CDR3 loop spans 13 amino acids.

This clone has only a few counts. This sequence joins TRBV19 and TRBJ1-5; D unclear. CDR1 and CDR2 from the germline V gene are LNHDA and SQIVND (reference sequence). This CDR3 has 14 residues. The V and J ends lost 2 bases and 6 bases respectively, with 11 bases between them. Here the CDR3 reads CASSINADPQPQHF. For the CDR3, the DNA is TGTGCCAGTAGTATAAACGCGGATCCTCAGCCCCAGCATTTT.

This clone was observed once. The rearrangement joins TRBV7-2 to TRBJ2-7; D may be TRBD1 (6 bases). This CDR3 is 13 amino acids long. With 6 bases removed from V and 3 bases from J, the gap between germline ends came to 12 bases. From germline, CDR1 is SGHTA and CDR2 FQGNSA. The CDR3 DNA is TGTGCCAGCAGTGCCGTCAGGGGCTACGAGCAGTACTTC. Its protein product is CASSAVRGYEQYF.